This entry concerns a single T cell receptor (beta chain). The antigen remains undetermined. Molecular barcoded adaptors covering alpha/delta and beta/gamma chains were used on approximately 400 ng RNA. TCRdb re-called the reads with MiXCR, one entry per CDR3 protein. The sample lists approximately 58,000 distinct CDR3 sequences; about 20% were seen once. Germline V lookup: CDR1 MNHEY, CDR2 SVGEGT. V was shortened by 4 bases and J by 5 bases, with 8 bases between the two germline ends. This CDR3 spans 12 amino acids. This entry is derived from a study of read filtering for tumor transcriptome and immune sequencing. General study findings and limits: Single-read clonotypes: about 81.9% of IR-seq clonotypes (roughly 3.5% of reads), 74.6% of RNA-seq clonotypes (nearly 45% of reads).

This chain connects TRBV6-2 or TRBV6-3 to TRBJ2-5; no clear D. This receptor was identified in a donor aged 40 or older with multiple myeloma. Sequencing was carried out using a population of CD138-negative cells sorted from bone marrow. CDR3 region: CASSSSAETQYF. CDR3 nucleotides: TGTGCCAGCAGTTCAAGTGCGGAGACCCAGTACTTC.